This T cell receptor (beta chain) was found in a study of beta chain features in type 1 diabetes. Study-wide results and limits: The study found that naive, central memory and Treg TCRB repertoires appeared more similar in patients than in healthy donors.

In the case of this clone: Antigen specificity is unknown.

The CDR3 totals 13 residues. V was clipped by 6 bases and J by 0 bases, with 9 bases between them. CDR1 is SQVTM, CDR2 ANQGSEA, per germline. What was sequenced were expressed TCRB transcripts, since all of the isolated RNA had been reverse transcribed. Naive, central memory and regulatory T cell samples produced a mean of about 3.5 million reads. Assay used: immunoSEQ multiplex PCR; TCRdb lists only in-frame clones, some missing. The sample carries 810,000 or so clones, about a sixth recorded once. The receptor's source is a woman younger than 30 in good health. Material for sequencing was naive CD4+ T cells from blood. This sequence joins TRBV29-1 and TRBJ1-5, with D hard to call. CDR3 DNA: TGCAGCGTGAGGCGGGGTAGCAATCAGCCCCAGCATTTT. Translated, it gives CSVRRGSNQPQHF.